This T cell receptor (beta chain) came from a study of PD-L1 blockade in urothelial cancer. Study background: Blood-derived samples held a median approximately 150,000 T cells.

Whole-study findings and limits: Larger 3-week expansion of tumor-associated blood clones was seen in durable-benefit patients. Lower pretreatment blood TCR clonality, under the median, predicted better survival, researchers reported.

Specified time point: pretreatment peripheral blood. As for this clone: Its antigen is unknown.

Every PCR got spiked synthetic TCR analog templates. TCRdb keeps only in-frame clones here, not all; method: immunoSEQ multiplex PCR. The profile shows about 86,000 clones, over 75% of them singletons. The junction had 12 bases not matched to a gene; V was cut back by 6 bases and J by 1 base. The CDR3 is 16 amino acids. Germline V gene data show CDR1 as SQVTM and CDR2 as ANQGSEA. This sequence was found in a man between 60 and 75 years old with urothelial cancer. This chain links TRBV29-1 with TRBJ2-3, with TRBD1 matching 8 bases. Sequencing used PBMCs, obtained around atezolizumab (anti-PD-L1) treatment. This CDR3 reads CSVDYAGTGRTDTQYF. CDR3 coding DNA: TGCAGCGTAGACTATGCCGGGACAGGCCGCACAGATACGCAGTATTTT.